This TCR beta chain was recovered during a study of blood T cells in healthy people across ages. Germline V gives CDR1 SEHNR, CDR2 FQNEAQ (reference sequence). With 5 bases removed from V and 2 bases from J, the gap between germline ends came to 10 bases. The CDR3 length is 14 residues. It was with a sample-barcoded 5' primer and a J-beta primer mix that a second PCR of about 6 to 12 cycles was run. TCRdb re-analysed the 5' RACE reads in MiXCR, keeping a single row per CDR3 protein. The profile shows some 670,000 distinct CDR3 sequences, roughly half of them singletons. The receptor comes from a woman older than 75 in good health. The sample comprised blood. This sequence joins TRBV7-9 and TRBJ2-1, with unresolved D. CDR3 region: CASSRTLTYNEQFF. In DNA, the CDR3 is TGTGCCAGCAGCCGCACGCTCACCTACAATGAGCAGTTCTTC.